The 27 T cell receptor beta chains given below trace back to one sample, sequenced in a study of type 1 regulatory T cells. A single record per CDR3 protein comes from TCRdb applying MiXCR to the reads. The profile shows about 62,000 distinct CDR3 sequences, 62% of them singletons. No antigens are known for them. Sequencing was done on a sample of cultured non-Tr1 T cells, either the whole culture or a sorted T cell fraction (not recorded which). These receptors were obtained from a human donor in good health.

This clonotype was recorded many times. The CDR3 DNA follows: TGCGCCAGCAGCTGGGCCGGGGGTGACAATGAGCAGTTCTTC. Encoded protein: CASSWAGGDNEQFF. V and J are TRBV5-1 and TRBJ2-1; maybe TRBD2 (6 bases). Germline V gene lookup returns CDR1 SGHRS and CDR2 YFSETQ. The V end lost 3 bases, the J end lost 5 bases, and 12 bases lay between the germline ends. This CDR3 comprises 14 residues.

V gene TRBV20-1 combines with J gene TRBJ2-5, with 7 bases aligning to TRBD1. J gave up 2 bases and V 3 bases, and 9 bases lay outside the gene matches. The germline CDR1 and CDR2 sequences are DFQATT and SNEGSKA (reference sequence). This CDR3 spans 15 amino acids. The DNA for the CDR3 is TGCAGTGCTAGTGGGACAGACATTTTACAAGAGACCCAGTACTTC. Translating it yields CSASGTDILQETQYF.

This clonotype occurred a few times. J is TRBJ2-7 and V is TRBV3-1, with 9 bases fitting TRBD2. The CDR3 covers 16 residues. In germline, CDR1 is LGHDT, CDR2 YNNKEL (reference sequence). The trim removed 0 bases at V and 4 bases at J, leaving 7 bases unmatched. The CDR3 spells CASSQDLGSGSYEQYF. As DNA, the CDR3 is TGTGCCAGCAGCCAAGATCTAGGTAGCGGGAGTTACGAGCAGTACTTC.

The rearrangement joins TRBV7-2 to TRBJ2-7; possible D gene TRBD1, 5 bases. V lost 2 bases and J lost 5, with 19 bases in between. This CDR3 region has 16 residues. Germline values: CDR1 SGHTA, CDR2 FQGNSA. This CDR3 reads CASSLRRQGRMNEQYF. CDR3 sequence (DNA): TGTGCCAGCAGCTTACGGCGCCAGGGCCGAATGAACGAGCAGTACTTC.

This chain joins TRBV14 and TRBJ1-3; 7 bases fit TRBD1. This CDR3 region has 16 residues. Germline V gene data show CDR1 as SGHDN and CDR2 as FVKESK. Trimming took 4 bases from V and 0 from J; bases not matched to a gene: 6. The CDR3 is CASSRNDRVSGNTIYF. CDR3 sequence (DNA): TGTGCCAGCAGCCGTAACGACAGGGTCTCTGGAAACACCATATATTTT.

V gene TRBV30 combines with J gene TRBJ2-7, with 7 bases lining up with TRBD1. The length of the CDR3 is 15 residues. Germline-derived CDR1 and CDR2 are GTSNPN and SVGIG (reference sequence). V gave up 5 bases and J gave up 0 bases; unmatched junction bases: 10. The chain's CDR3 is CAWLDGTASSYEQYF. The DNA for the CDR3 is TGTGCCTGGCTGGATGGGACAGCGAGCTCCTACGAGCAGTACTTC.

This clonotype was counted between two and nine times. The chain is built from TRBV5-5 and TRBJ1-5; D gene unclear. The V and J ends lost 2 bases and 5 bases respectively, with 8 bases between them. This CDR3 has 13 amino acids. Germline CDR1 and CDR2: SGHKS and YYEKEE (reference sequence). As DNA, the CDR3 is TGTGCCAGCAGCTTCGATTGGGATCAGCCCCAGCATTTT. Amino acids: CASSFDWDQPQHF.

In the case of this clonotype: At one of its ends the junction is not consistent with the germline gene, which may arise from a read error. V usage is TRBV7-9 and J usage is TRBJ2-7; D call uncertain. Germline-derived CDR1 and CDR2 are SEHNR and FQNEAQ (reference sequence). The CDR3 consists of 10 residues. The CDR3 nucleotides are TGTGCCAGCGGCTTGGGCGAGCAGTACTTC. It specifies CASGLGEQYF.

The sample holds one count of this clonotype. This chain links TRBV21-1 with TRBJ2-2; the listed D gene, TRBD2, was not tested against the DNA. TRBV21-1 is deemed a pseudogene. The CDR3 is 16 residues long. The CDR3 loop reads CASSKAAGEDTGELFF. CDR3 nucleotides: TGTGCCAGCAGCAAAGCGGCGGGAGAAGACACCGGGGAGCTGTTTTTT.

V and J are TRBV5-1 and TRBJ2-7; 11 bases map to TRBD2. CDR3 length: 14 amino acids. The germline CDR1 and CDR2 sequences are SGHRS and YFSETQ. V shed 1 base and J 3 bases; nucleotides not matched to a gene: 0. The CDR3 DNA reads as TGCGCCAGCAGCTTGACTAGCGGGAGCTACGAGCAGTACTTC. It specifies CASSLTSGSYEQYF.

The chain carries TRBV19 and TRBJ1-5; 8 bases match TRBD1. Losses at the gene ends were 4 bases for V and 5 bases for J; bases not matched to a gene: 1. Germline CDR1 is LNHDA and CDR2 is SQIVND (reference sequence). CDR3 length equals 13 residues. The CDR3 region is CASSTDRDQPQHF. The CDR3 coding sequence is TGTGCCAGTAGTACGGACAGGGATCAGCCCCAGCATTTT.

The genes are TRBV28 and TRBJ2-3; 10 bases are shared with TRBD2. Germline values: CDR1 MDHEN, CDR2 SYDVKM. The CDR3 spans 16 residues. V lost 5 bases to trimming and J lost 1 base; unmatched junction nucleotides: 6. CDR3 residues: CASSEPSGGGTDTQYF. CDR3 nucleotides: TGTGCCAGCAGTGAGCCTAGCGGGGGAGGCACAGATACGCAGTATTTT.

This clonotype turned up a few times. The rearrangement joins TRBV4-2 to TRBJ2-7, with 12 bases identical to TRBD1. V dropped 3 bases and J dropped 2; count of bases not matched to a gene: 8. This CDR3 spans 17 amino acids. The germline V gene encodes CDR1 LGHNA and CDR2 YNFKEQ. The CDR3 DNA reads TGTGCCAGCAGCCAGGAGGGTGGGACAGGGGGCGCCTACGAGCAGTACTTC. As protein: CASSQEGGTGGAYEQYF.

Remarks on this clonotype: Compared with germline, one end of the junction differs, possibly owing to a read error. The rearrangement joins TRBV10-1 to TRBJ2-1; 7 nucleotides line up with TRBD2. The CDR3 covers 16 residues. Germline V gene sequence: CDR1 WNHNN, CDR2 SYGVQD (reference sequence). The DNA for the CDR3 is TGCACCAGCAGCGAGGCGAGACTAGCAGGGTACAATGAGCAGTTCTTC. Translated: CTSSEARLAGYNEQFF.

The chain joins TRBV7-2 to TRBJ2-5; TRBD2 matches 8 bases. The germline V gene encodes CDR1 SGHTA and CDR2 FQGNSA. V shed 4 bases, J shed 5 bases, and the junction held 12 bases outside the gene matches. The CDR3 contains 16 residues. The CDR3 nucleotides read TGTGCCAGCAGCTCACCAAGCGGGAGTTACGGCGAGACCCAGTACTTC. As protein: CASSSPSGSYGETQYF.

The chain joins TRBV11-2 to TRBJ2-2; D is possibly TRBD2 (5 bases). Germline CDR1 SGHAT, CDR2 FQNNGV. The CDR3 has 15 amino acids. Trimming left V 0 bases short and J 4 bases short, with 9 bases between. CDR3 sequence: CASSLDAGGTGELFF. The DNA of the CDR3 is TGTGCCAGCAGCTTAGATGCGGGCGGCACCGGGGAGCTGTTTTTT.

A word on this clonotype: This CDR3 fails to terminate in the conserved phenylalanine or tryptophan, so it likely reflects a read error. This chain connects TRBV7-9 to TRBJ1-2; 7 bases fit TRBD1. Germline values: CDR1 SEHNR, CDR2 FQNEAQ (reference sequence). The CDR3 has 13 amino acids. Trimming took 5 bases from V and 6 from J; bases not matched to a gene: 6. The CDR3 here is CASSLRQGDGYTI. The CDR3 DNA reads as TGTGCCAGCAGCCTGAGACAGGGCGATGGCTACACCATC.

DNA of the CDR3: TGTGCCAGCAGCTTAGCGGGGTCTAGCGGACCCTACGAGCAGTACTTC. Encoded protein: CASSLAGSSGPYEQYF. The rearrangement links TRBV7-6 to TRBJ2-7; the match to TRBD2 covers 7 bases. The V gene's germline CDR1 is SGHVS and CDR2 FNYEAQ. The V segment lost 0 bases and the J segment 2 bases; nucleotides outside the gene matches: 7. The CDR3 contains 16 residues.

As to this clonotype: At one boundary the junction diverges from the germline segment, which might be a read error. The gene calls are TRBV7-2 and TRBJ2-7, with 9 positions matching TRBD2. The CDR3 runs to 13 residues. The germline V gene encodes CDR1 SGHTA and CDR2 FQGNSA. The CDR3, as DNA: TGTGCCAGCAGCTTAGACGAGGCGGGAGGGAGGGAATTC. It translates to CASSLDEAGGREF.

This clonotype has only a few counts. The genes are TRBV20-1 and TRBJ2-7; 10 bases line up with TRBD1. The CDR3 is 14 amino acids. Germline V CDR1 and CDR2: DFQATT, SNEGSKA (reference sequence). The junction had 8 bases not matched to a gene; V was cut back by 6 bases and J by 3 bases. CDR3 DNA: TGCAGTGCGAGTACCGGGACAGGGGTCTACGAGCAGTACTTC. It specifies CSASTGTGVYEQYF.

V gene TRBV9 combines with J gene TRBJ2-4, with no clear D. The CDR3 sequence is 14 residues long. The germline CDR1 and CDR2 sequences are SGDLS and YYNGEE. Trimming took 4 bases from V and 5 from J, leaving 13 bases between them. The CDR3 here is CASSPSLVQNIQYF. The CDR3 nucleotides are TGTGCCAGCAGCCCCTCCCTGGTCCAAAACATTCAGTACTTC.

The genes are TRBV20-1 and TRBJ2-7, with a possible D match to TRBD1 (6 bases). The CDR3 is made up of 11 amino acids. Trimming cost V 6 bases and J 5 bases, with 11 bases left between them. Germline-derived CDR1 and CDR2 are DFQATT and SNEGSKA (reference sequence). The CDR3 nucleotides read TGCAGTGCCAAGGACAGTCACGAGCAGTACTTC. Translated, it gives CSAKDSHEQYF.

This chain joins TRBV18 and TRBJ2-7; weak D call: TRBD1 (5 bases). CDR1 and CDR2 (germline): KGHSH, LQKENI. This CDR3 contains 16 residues. Trimming took 0 bases from V and 1 from J, leaving 13 bases between them. The CDR3 region has the DNA TGTGCCAGCTCACCACCGTCAGGGATCAAGTCCTACGAGCAGTACTTC. The encoded protein is CASSPPSGIKSYEQYF. Drawing the rest from reference TRBV18 and TRBJ2-7, the complete variable domain is NAGVMQNPRHLVRRRGQEARLRCSPMKGHSHVYWYRQLPEEGLKFMVYLQKENIIDESGMPKERFSAEFPKEGPSILRIQQVVRGDSAAYFCASSPPSGIKSYEQYFGPGTRLTVT.

This chain links TRBV19 with TRBJ2-2; 9 bases align to TRBD2. The CDR3 runs 16 residues. Trimming took 10 bases from V and 6 from J; bases not matched to a gene: 15. Germline CDR1 is LNHDA and CDR2 is SQIVND (reference sequence). CDR3 sequence: CANSTGSGSRSGELFF. CDR3 DNA: TGTGCCAATAGCACGGGTAGCGGGAGTAGGTCCGGGGAGCTGTTTTTT.

For the CDR3, the DNA is TGTGCCAGCTCAATCTCTGGCGGGAGAAGGTCAGATACGCAGTATTTT. Translated, it gives CASSISGGRRSDTQYF. The V call is TRBV18, the J call TRBJ2-3; 7 nucleotides align to TRBD2. Germline V lookup: CDR1 KGHSH, CDR2 LQKENI. Trimming took 5 bases from V and 4 from J; bases not matched to a gene: 12. The CDR3 totals 16 residues.

This clonotype showed up just a few times. The chain is built from TRBV6-6 and TRBJ2-7; D is undetermined. V lost 4 bases, J lost 0 bases, and 10 bases lay in between. Germline lookup yields CDR1 MNHNY and CDR2 SVGAGI (reference sequence). The CDR3 is 14 amino acids. As DNA, the CDR3 is TGTGCCAGCAGTTCGTCTACGGGCTCCTACGAGCAGTACTTC. Translating gives CASSSSTGSYEQYF.

This clonotype was seen a few times. The chain employs TRBV6-2 or TRBV6-3 and TRBJ2-7; D is unclear. CDR3 length: 13 amino acids. Germline V CDR1 and CDR2: MNHEY, SVGEGT. V was pared by 7 bases and J by 0 bases, with 10 bases between. CDR3 in DNA: TGTGCCAGCAAAACGTCGTCCTCCTACGAGCAGTACTTC. Amino acid sequence: CASKTSSSYEQYF.